A selection of T cell receptor beta chains follows, all from one sample in a study of shared clonotypes between healthy human individuals. Data came from immunoSEQ multiplex PCR; TCRdb stores just in-frame clones and leaves some out. Here the sample spans some 470,000 clones, 76% being singletons. The sample taken for sequencing was PBMCs. The receptors here all came from a woman aged 40 to 55 in good health. Some clones in this sample may be carry-over from other donors' samples. CDR3s include the opening cysteine and the closing phenylalanine or tryptophan. A D gene is named only where the DNA matches it firmly. Some rows have no size entry. The others give once, few or many, or a class for an expanded clone.

v_gene,j_gene,d_gene,abundance,CDR3aa,CDR3nt
TRBV19,TRBJ1-1,-,-,CASSINRSGAEAFF,TGTGCCAGTAGTATAAACCGATCAGGGGCTGAAGCTTTCTTT
TRBV9,TRBJ2-2,TRBD2,-,CASSQGLAPWIGELFF,TGTGCCAGCAGCCAGGGACTAGCCCCATGGATCGGGGAGCTGTTTTTT
TRBV27,TRBJ2-5,TRBD2,once,CASSLRREHETQYF,TGTGCCAGCAGTTTAAGGCGGGAGCACGAGACCCAGTACTTC
TRBV19,TRBJ2-3,-,-,CASSRRGARTDTQYF,TGTGCCAGTAGTAGGAGGGGAGCCCGCACAGATACGCAGTATTTT
TRBV5-4,TRBJ2-1,-,once,CASRGVGMEQFF,TGTGCCAGCAGAGGGGTGGGAATGGAGCAGTTCTTC
TRBV2,TRBJ2-2,TRBD2,-,CASTGLAITGELFF,TGTGCCAGCACCGGACTAGCGATCACCGGGGAGCTGTTTTTT
TRBV5-4,TRBJ2-5,-,-,CASSLQGTQETQYF,TGTGCCAGCAGCTTGCAGGGGACTCAAGAGACCCAGTACTTC
TRBV18,TRBJ2-5,-,-,CASSPTGDPETQYF,TGTGCCAGCTCACCAACTGGAGACCCAGAGACCCAGTACTTC
TRBV5-1,TRBJ1-4,TRBD1,-,CASSLWGTGVNEKLFF,TGCGCCAGCAGCTTGTGGGGGACAGGGGTAAATGAAAAACTGTTTTTT
TRBV19,TRBJ2-2,-,-,CASSGEGAGELFF,TGTGCCAGTAGTGGTGAGGGGGCCGGGGAGCTGTTTTTT
TRBV11-2,TRBJ2-7,-,-,CASSRGSGTYEQYF,TGTGCCAGCAGCCGTGGAAGCGGAACCTACGAGCAGTACTTC
TRBV4-1,TRBJ2-1,-,-,CASRTHNEQFF,TGCGCCAGCAGGACACACAACGAGCAGTTCTTC
TRBV5-1,TRBJ2-7,TRBD2,few,CASSTAGTRSYEQYF,TGCGCCAGCAGCACCGCCGGGACTAGATCATACGAGCAGTACTTC
TRBV9,TRBJ2-3,TRBD2,-,CASSVVGSGSSTDTQYF,TGTGCCAGCAGCGTAGTAGGTAGCGGGTCTAGCACAGATACGCAGTATTTT
TRBV28,TRBJ2-1,TRBD1,-,CASSLGWTGKTFF,TGTGCCAGCAGTTTAGGGTGGACAGGGAAAACTTTCTTC
TRBV18,TRBJ2-7,TRBD2,-,CASSPLAGEGYEQYF,TGTGCCAGCTCACCACTAGCGGGAGAGGGCTACGAGCAGTACTTC
TRBV10-2,TRBJ2-1,-,few,CASSDMWTEQFF,TGCGCCAGCAGTGATATGTGGACCGAGCAGTTCTTC
TRBV15,TRBJ2-7,-,-,CATSRDRVFGSSYEQYF,TGTGCCACCAGCAGAGATCGCGTGTTTGGGAGCTCCTACGAGCAGTACTTC